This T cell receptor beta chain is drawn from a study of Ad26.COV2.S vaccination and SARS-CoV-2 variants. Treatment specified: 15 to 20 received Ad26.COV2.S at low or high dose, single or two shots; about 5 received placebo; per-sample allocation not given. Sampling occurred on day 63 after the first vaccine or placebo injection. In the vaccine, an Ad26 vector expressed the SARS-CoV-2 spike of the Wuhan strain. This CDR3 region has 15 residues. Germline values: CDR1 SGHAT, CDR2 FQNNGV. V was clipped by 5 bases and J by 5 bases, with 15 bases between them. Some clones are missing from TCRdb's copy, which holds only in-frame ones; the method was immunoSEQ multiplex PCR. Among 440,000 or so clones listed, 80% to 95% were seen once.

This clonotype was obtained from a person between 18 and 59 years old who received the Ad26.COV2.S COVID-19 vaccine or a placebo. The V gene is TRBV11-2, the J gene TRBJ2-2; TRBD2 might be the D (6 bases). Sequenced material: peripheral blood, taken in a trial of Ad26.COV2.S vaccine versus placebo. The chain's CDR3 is CASSLRLVGTGELFF. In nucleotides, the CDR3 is TGTGCCAGCAGCCTAAGACTAGTTGGGACCGGGGAGCTGTTTTTT.